These 6 T cell receptor beta chains originate from one sample sequenced in a study of T cell responses to AZD1222 COVID-19 vaccine. The repertoire was sequenced with immunoSEQ multiplex PCR; TCRdb's copy has only in-frame clones and lacks some. The sample holds tens of thousands of clones; 87% are singletons and the top ten take 17%. Sequenced material: peripheral blood, taken on day 0 of AZD1222 vaccination. These receptors originate from an adult in good health.

CDR3 residues: CASRSGALGTGELFF. DNA of the CDR3: TGTGCCAGCAGATCCGGGGCCTTGGGCACCGGGGAGCTGTTTTTT. The gene calls are TRBV6-5 and TRBJ2-2; perhaps D is TRBD1 or TRBD2 (5 bases each). The length of the CDR3 is 15 residues. Per germline, CDR1 MNHEY and CDR2 SVGAGI. The ends were cut back, 6 bases at V and 4 bases at J, with 15 bases in the middle.

This chain connects TRBV11-2 to TRBJ2-3; a possible D gene is TRBD1 (6 bases). Germline V gene sequence: CDR1 SGHAT, CDR2 FQNNGV. CDR3 length equals 14 residues. Trimming shortened V by 3 bases and J by 5 bases, and 12 bases separated the two germline ends. The CDR3 loop is CASSFTGIGDTQYF. The CDR3 coding sequence is TGTGCCAGCAGCTTTACAGGGATAGGAGATACGCAGTATTTT.

This rearrangement joins TRBV9 to TRBJ2-1, with 9 bases that match TRBD2. Germline CDR1 SGDLS, CDR2 YYNGEE. J gave up 7 bases and V 9 bases, and 17 bases lay outside the gene matches. CDR3 length: 16 amino acids. The chain's CDR3 is CATSGGAGGPVNEQFF. CDR3 nucleotide sequence: TGTGCCACCTCTGGAGGGGCGGGAGGGCCTGTGAATGAGCAGTTCTTC.

This chain links TRBV19 with TRBJ2-4, with D possibly TRBD1 on 5 matching bases. Per germline, CDR1 LNHDA and CDR2 SQIVND (reference sequence). Trimming removed 9 bases from V and 3 bases from J, with 15 bases in between. The CDR3 runs 14 residues. CDR3 protein: CASNKDRGKNIQYF. The DNA of the CDR3 is TGTGCCAGCAACAAAGACAGAGGCAAAAACATTCAGTACTTC. Complete variable domain (other parts from reference TRBV19 and TRBJ2-4): DGGITQSPKYLFRKEGQNVTLSCEQNLNHDAMYWYRQDPGQGLRLIYYSQIVNDFQKGDIAEGYSVSREKKESFPLTVTSAQKNPTAFYLCASNKDRGKNIQYFGAGTRLSVL.

Here the CDR3 DNA reads TGTGCCAGCAGCTTAGAGGGATCGGGAGGCTACACCTTC. Its protein product is CASSLEGSGGYTF. V gene TRBV7-9 combines with J gene TRBJ1-2, with D unclear. From germline, CDR1 is SEHNR and CDR2 FQNEAQ (reference sequence). The ends were cut back, 1 base at V and 8 bases at J, with 11 bases in the middle. The CDR3 totals 13 residues.

In its sample, this clone was seen a few times. The CDR3 sequence: CASSLPGPNQPQHF. The CDR3 nucleotides are TGTGCCAGCAGCTTACCAGGGCCAAATCAGCCCCAGCATTTT. V usage is TRBV7-8 and J usage is TRBJ1-5, with D possibly TRBD1 on 5 matching bases. The CDR3 has 14 amino acids. V lost 2 bases and J 4 bases, leaving 9 bases between the germline ends. Germline V gene data show CDR1 as SGHVS and CDR2 as FQNEAQ.